The T cell receptor beta chain under discussion was sequenced for a study of cytomegalovirus exposure and HLA in healthy donors. On the study more broadly: The same platform was used for the 90 to 150 validation repertoires as for the approximately 610 first-cohort repertoires, as reported in a later analysis.

Repertoires were generated with immunoSEQ multiplex PCR, while TCRdb's copy carries only in-frame clones and drops some. The data show 200,000 to 250,000 clones, with around nine tenths seen just once and about 2.5% held by the top ten. This clone has just a few counts. The antigen is unknown. Study-level findings and limits: Diagnosis of cytomegalovirus status made by the classifier reportedly showed high specificity and sensitivity.

The CDR3 extends over 13 amino acids. CDR1 LGHNT and CDR2 FRNRAP come from the germline V gene. Trimming took 5 bases from V and 5 from J; bases not matched to a gene: 3. It was the roughly 110-subject validation cohort, separate from the roughly 700-subject first cohort, to which the donors belonged. The rearrangement links TRBV12-5 to TRBJ2-1; 7 bases align to TRBD1. This receptor was taken from a young man in good health and CMV-seronegative. Source material: PBMCs. The CDR3 nucleotides are TGTGCTAGTGGTACCCAGGGGGACAATGAGCAGTTCTTC. Translation: CASGTQGDNEQFF.